The 13 T cell receptor beta chains reported below all come from one sample, sequenced in a study of cytotoxic CD8 clonotypes in ibrutinib-treated CLL. Profiling relied on immunoSEQ multiplex PCR, and the TCRdb table lists in-frame clones only, not all of them. This sample has 35,000 to 45,000 clones, with 49% found just once. Material: PBMCs, obtained before ibrutinib treatment. The receptors shown here come from a human donor with chronic lymphocytic leukemia.

The chain is built from TRBV27 and TRBJ2-5; D possibly corresponds to TRBD2 (6 bases). Germline V gene lookup returns CDR1 MNHEY and CDR2 SMNVEV (reference sequence). The CDR3 runs to 13 residues. The germline V and J ends were trimmed by 6 bases and 2 bases, with 10 bases remaining between them. The CDR3 here is CASSSGLQETQYF. In nucleotides, the CDR3 is TGTGCCAGCAGCTCGGGACTTCAAGAGACCCAGTACTTC.

This rearrangement joins TRBV5-1 to TRBJ2-1; maybe TRBD1 (6 bases). Germline V gene data show CDR1 as SGHRS and CDR2 as YFSETQ. With 0 bases removed from V and 10 bases from J, the gap between germline ends came to 14 bases. The CDR3 spans 14 residues. The CDR3 protein is CASSLGQGIREQFF. The CDR3 nucleotides are TGCGCCAGCAGCTTGGGGCAGGGGATACGCGAGCAGTTCTTC.

This clone was recorded only once. This CDR3 reads CASSFSGQGPDTQYF. In DNA form, the CDR3 reads TGTGCCAGCAGTTTTAGCGGACAGGGGCCAGATACGCAGTATTTT. The chain couples TRBV27 to TRBJ2-3; 9 bases align to TRBD1. This CDR3 contains 15 residues. The ends lost 3 bases at V and 4 bases at J; junction bases unmatched: 5. Germline CDR1 reads MNHEY; CDR2 reads SMNVEV (reference sequence).

This chain connects TRBV5-1 to TRBJ1-1, with D possibly TRBD1 on 5 matching bases. Germline loops: CDR1 SGHRS, CDR2 YFSETQ. Deletions cut 1 base from V and 0 bases from J, with 16 bases between. The CDR3 runs 17 residues. The CDR3, as DNA: TGCGCCAGCAGCTTGAGTTGGGACGGACTCATGAACACTGAAGCTTTCTTT. This encodes CASSLSWDGLMNTEAFF.

The J gene is TRBJ2-7, the V gene TRBV21-1; the listed D gene, TRBD1, was not tested against the DNA. TRBV21-1 is an annotated pseudogene. The CDR3 extends over 9 amino acids. The CDR3, as DNA: TGTGCCAGGGACAACGAGCAGTACTTC. Its translation: CARDNEQYF.

V is TRBV10-3 and J is TRBJ2-3; TRBD2 is a possible D gene (5 bases). Germline loops: CDR1 ENHRY, CDR2 SYGVKD. V lost 4 bases, J lost 3 bases, and 5 bases lay in between. This CDR3 has 12 residues. The CDR3 DNA follows: TGTGCCATCAGTGCGGGGACAGATACGCAGTATTTT. It is translated as CAISAGTDTQYF.

This rearrangement joins TRBV19 to TRBJ2-4; D is perhaps TRBD2 (6 bases). The CDR3 has 17 residues. Germline V gene lookup returns CDR1 LNHDA and CDR2 SQIVND (reference sequence). V lost 5 bases, J lost 1 base, and 18 bases lay in between. CDR3 sequence: CASSSQIGGAAKNIQYF. The CDR3 bases are TGTGCCAGTAGTTCTCAAATCGGGGGAGCGGCCAAAAACATTCAGTACTTC.

In this sample, this clone turned up a few times. This sequence joins TRBV7-9 and TRBJ1-1; tentatively, D is TRBD1 (5 bases). Trimming stripped 6 bases from V and 6 bases from J, with 11 bases between. Germline values: CDR1 SEHNR, CDR2 FQNEAQ (reference sequence). The CDR3 contains 12 residues. The CDR3 bases are TGTGCCAGCAGTCTCCGGGGGGCTGAAGCTTTCTTT. Translated, it gives CASSLRGAEAFF.

The chain links TRBV28 to TRBJ1-4, with 7 bases matching TRBD1. V trimming: 5 bases; J trimming: 2 bases; junction bases outside the gene matches: 11. From germline, CDR1 is MDHEN and CDR2 SYDVKM. The CDR3 is 17 amino acids. CDR3 sequence reads: CASSPPTGRSTNEKLFF. For the CDR3, the DNA is TGTGCCAGCAGTCCCCCGACAGGGAGGTCTACTAATGAAAAACTGTTTTTT.

V and J are TRBV5-1 and TRBJ2-3, with 7 bases lining up with TRBD1. V lost 4 bases and J lost 0; bases outside the gene matches: 5. Germline CDR1 SGHRS, CDR2 YFSETQ. This CDR3 is 15 amino acids long. The CDR3 region is CASSRGQPSTDTQYF. The DNA for the CDR3 is TGCGCCAGCAGCCGGGGACAGCCTAGCACAGATACGCAGTATTTT.

The gene calls are TRBV5-6 and TRBJ1-2; 7 bases line up with TRBD1. The CDR3 runs to 15 residues. Trimming cost V 3 bases and J 4 bases; bases outside gene matches: 9. Germline lookup yields CDR1 SGHDT and CDR2 YYEEEE. DNA of the CDR3: TGTGCCAGCAGCTCCCGGGACAGAGGCCCCTATGGCTACACCTTC. It translates to CASSSRDRGPYGYTF.

This CDR3 is CASSTGYTEAFF. In DNA form, the CDR3 reads TGTGCCAGCAGCACAGGGTACACTGAAGCTTTCTTT. This chain connects TRBV6-5 to TRBJ1-1; a weak D match, TRBD1 (6 bases). The CDR3 is 12 amino acids. The germline CDR1 and CDR2 sequences are MNHEY and SVGAGI. Trimming cost V 6 bases and J 3 bases, with 8 bases left between them.

This clone was seen a handful of times. V gene TRBV4-1 combines with J gene TRBJ1-4; D possibly corresponds to TRBD1 (5 bases). Trimming shortened V by 0 bases and J by 3 bases, and 11 bases separated the two germline ends. The CDR3 contains 16 residues. Germline assignment: CDR1 MGHRA and CDR2 YSYEKL. CDR3 in DNA: TGCGCCAGCAGCCAAGACCCAGGGAACTCTAATGAAAAACTGTTTTTT. Translated: CASSQDPGNSNEKLFF.